This T cell receptor (beta chain) was sequenced in a study of T cell responses to AZD1222 COVID-19 vaccine. TCRdb's copy holds only in-frame clones and misses some; the assay was immunoSEQ multiplex PCR. The table shows roughly 150,000 clones, with approximately 90% occurring only once. As to this clone: Its antigen is unidentified.

The study, taken as a whole, reports: Females made up more of the donors, who were largely white British, and clonal diversity may have come out too low.

Per germline, CDR1 MRHNA and CDR2 SNTAGT. The CDR3 loop spans 20 amino acids. The trim removed 0 bases at V and 2 bases at J, leaving 13 bases unmatched. The chain has TRBV6-4 and TRBJ2-1; 10 bases are a match to TRBD2. Specimen: peripheral blood, collected on day 0 of AZD1222 vaccination. This receptor was identified in an adult in good health. The chain's CDR3 is CASSDSVLGTSVDPYNEQFF. CDR3 bases: TGTGCCAGCAGTGACTCGGTTCTAGGGACTAGCGTTGATCCCTACAATGAGCAGTTCTTC.